This TCR beta chain was captured in a study of CD8+ T cells in alopecia areata. Overall study context: A regimen of oral tofacitinib, 5 to 10 mg twice daily, was given to treated patients.

Extraction and reverse transcription of RNA yielded cDNA as the sequencing template. Only in-frame clones appear in the TCRdb table, and some are missing; sequencing was by immunoSEQ multiplex PCR. The top ten clones hold approximately 3.3% of a sample with roughly 190,000 clones, around 60% of them seen once. In its sample, this clone was seen a few times. Trimming at V came to 4 bases and at J to 1 base, leaving 1 base not matched to a gene. The CDR3 extends over 13 amino acids. CDR1 is SGHRS and CDR2 is YFSETQ in the germline V gene. Specified treatment: oral pan-JAK inhibitor, 5-10 mg twice daily. Lesional scalp tissue (obtained by punch biopsy) and peripheral blood were collected from alopecia areata patients.

The V gene is TRBV5-1, the J gene TRBJ1-1; 7 nucleotides align to TRBD1. This clonotype was sampled from a human donor with alopecia areata. Specimen: CD4+ T cells sorted from blood, collected at week 4, from a patient treated with tofacitinib. The CDR3 is CASSTGANTEAFF. Written as DNA, the CDR3 is TGCGCCAGCAGCACAGGGGCGAACACTGAAGCTTTCTTT.